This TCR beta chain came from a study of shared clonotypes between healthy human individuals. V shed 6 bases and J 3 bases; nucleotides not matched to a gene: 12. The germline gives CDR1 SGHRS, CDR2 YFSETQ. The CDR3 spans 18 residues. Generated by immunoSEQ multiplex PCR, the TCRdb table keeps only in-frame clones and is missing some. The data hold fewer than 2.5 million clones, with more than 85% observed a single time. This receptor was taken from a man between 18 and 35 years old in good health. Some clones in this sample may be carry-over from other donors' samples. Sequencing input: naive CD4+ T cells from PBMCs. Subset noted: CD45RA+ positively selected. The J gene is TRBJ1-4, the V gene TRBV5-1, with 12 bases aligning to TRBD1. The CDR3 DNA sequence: TGCGCCAGCAAATGGGGACAGGGGGCGGAATCGGCTAATGAAAAACTGTTTTTT. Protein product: CASKWGQGAESANEKLFF.